The clone carrying this T cell receptor beta chain has only a few counts. Its target is unknown. These data come from a study of CD8 T cells in ankylosing spondylitis. Study observations and caveats: Earlier work had already found some motif variants in reactive arthritis synovial fluid and blood. Disease-linked clones displayed a CD8+ phenotype and appeared relatively rarely in peripheral blood. Blood from ankylosing spondylitis patients appeared to carry a characteristic roughly eight-variant TCR beta motif. In ankylosing spondylitis patients, matched synovial fluid reportedly showed significant enrichment of disease-linked clones.

It was by quantitative 5'-RACE with molecular barcodes that TCR beta libraries were made. Using its own MiXCR run on the 5' RACE reads, TCRdb lists one record per CDR3 protein. The sample has a few hundred thousand distinct CDR3 sequences; 15% to 20% are singletons. This receptor was taken from a male donor with ankylosing spondylitis. The sequenced sample was blood, either unsorted or a sorted T cell fraction (not recorded which).

CDR3 protein: CASSISLAGGHKGELFF. The CDR3 coding sequence is TGTGCCAGCAGTATCAGCCTAGCGGGGGGGCATAAGGGGGAGCTGTTTTTT. V gene TRBV12-3 or TRBV12-4 combines with J gene TRBJ2-2; the match to TRBD2 covers 12 bases. V lost 5 bases and J lost 8; bases outside the gene matches: 12. The CDR3 spans 17 residues.